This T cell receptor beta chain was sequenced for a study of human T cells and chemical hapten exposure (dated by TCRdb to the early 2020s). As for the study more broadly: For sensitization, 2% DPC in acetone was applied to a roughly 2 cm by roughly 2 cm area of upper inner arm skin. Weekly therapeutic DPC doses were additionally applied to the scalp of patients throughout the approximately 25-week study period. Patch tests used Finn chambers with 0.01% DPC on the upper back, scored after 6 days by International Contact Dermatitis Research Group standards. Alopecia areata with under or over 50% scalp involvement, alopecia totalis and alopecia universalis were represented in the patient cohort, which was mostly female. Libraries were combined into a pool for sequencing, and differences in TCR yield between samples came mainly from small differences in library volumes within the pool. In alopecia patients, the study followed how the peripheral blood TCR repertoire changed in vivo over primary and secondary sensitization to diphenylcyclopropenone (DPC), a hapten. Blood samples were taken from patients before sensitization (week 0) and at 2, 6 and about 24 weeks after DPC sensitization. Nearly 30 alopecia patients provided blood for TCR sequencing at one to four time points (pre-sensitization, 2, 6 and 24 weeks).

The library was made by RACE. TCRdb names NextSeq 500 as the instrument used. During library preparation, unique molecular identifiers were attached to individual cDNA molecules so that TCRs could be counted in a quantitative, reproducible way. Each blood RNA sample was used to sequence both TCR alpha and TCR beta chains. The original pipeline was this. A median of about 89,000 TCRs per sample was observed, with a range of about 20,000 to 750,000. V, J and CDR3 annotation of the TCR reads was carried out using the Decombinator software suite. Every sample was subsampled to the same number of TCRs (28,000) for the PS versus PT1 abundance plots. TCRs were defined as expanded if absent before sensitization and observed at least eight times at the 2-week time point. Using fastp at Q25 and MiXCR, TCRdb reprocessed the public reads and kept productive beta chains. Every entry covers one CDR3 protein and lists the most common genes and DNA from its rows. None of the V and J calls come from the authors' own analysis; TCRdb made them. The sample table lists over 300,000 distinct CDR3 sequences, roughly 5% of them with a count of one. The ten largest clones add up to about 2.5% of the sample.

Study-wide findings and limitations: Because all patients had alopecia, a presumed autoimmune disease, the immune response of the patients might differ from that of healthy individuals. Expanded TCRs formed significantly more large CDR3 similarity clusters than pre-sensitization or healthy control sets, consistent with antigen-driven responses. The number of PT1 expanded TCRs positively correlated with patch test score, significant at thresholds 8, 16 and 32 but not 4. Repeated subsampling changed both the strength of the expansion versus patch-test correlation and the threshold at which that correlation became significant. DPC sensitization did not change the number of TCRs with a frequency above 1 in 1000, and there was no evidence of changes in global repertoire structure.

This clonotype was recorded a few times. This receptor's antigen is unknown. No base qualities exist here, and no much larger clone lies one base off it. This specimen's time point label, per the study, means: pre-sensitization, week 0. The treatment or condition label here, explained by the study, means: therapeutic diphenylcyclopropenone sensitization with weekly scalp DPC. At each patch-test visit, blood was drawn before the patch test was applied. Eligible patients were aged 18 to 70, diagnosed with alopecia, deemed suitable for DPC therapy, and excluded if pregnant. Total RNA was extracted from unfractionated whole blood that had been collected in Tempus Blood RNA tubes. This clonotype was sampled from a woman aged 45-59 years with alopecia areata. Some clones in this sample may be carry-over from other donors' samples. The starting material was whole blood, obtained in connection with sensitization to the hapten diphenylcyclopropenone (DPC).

CDR3 protein: CSVYTGTSSYEQYF. Read as DNA, the sequence is TGCAGTGTTTACACCGGGACTAGCTCCTACGAGCAGTACTTC. This chain joins TRBV20-1 to TRBJ2-7, with 8 central nucleotides matching TRBD2. Measured from the cysteine to the phenylalanine, the CDR3 is 14 residues long. Only the CDR3 portion is preserved as DNA: 42 bases, with reading frame beginning at the first base. At the junction V is shortened by 7 bases and J by 0 bases; bases outside the gene matches: 8. Reading the germline V gene (reference sequence) gives CDR1 DFQATT and CDR2 SNEGSKA.